This T cell receptor (beta chain) was recovered during a study of siplizumab effects on memory and regulatory T cells. Data came from immunoSEQ multiplex PCR; TCRdb stores just in-frame clones and leaves some out. The table includes around 95,000 clones, 75% to 95% detected once. Germline-derived CDR1 and CDR2 are MRHNA and SNTAGT. The CDR3 covers 14 residues. The V gene lost 3 bases and the J gene lost 1 base, with 8 bases spanning the gap. The material sequenced was CD4+ T cells sorted from blood. The chain joins TRBV6-4 to TRBJ2-3; no clear D. The sequence came from a human donor in good health. As DNA, the CDR3 is TGTGCCAGCAGTGAGCAGTGGGGCACAGATACGCAGTATTTT. Translating gives CASSEQWGTDTQYF.